This T cell receptor (beta chain) was documented in a study of T cells in women clearing cervical HPV infection. Study in general: Only a few women had HLA typing results available.

Sequencing used immunoSEQ multiplex PCR; TCRdb keeps in-frame clones, though not all of them. Its table lists under 45,000 clones. Study-wide results and caveats: T-cell numbers per sample were unknown and may explain richness differences. Repertoire richness, not evenness, was significantly elevated in CIN3+ cases versus controls.

V lost 6 bases to trimming and J lost 0 bases, with 6 bases between them. CDR1 LNHDA and CDR2 SQIVND come from the germline V gene (reference sequence). The length of the CDR3 is 13 residues. Remarks on this clone: Its antigen is not identified. Coverage ceases 3 residues before the CDR3 finishes, and the germline J gene fills in the end.

The source is a woman aged 18 to 69 with a cervical HPV16 infection that either progressed to CIN3+ or cleared (not recorded which). The rearrangement joins TRBV19 to TRBJ1-3; no definite D call. The specimen was blood buffy coat. CDR3 bases read: TGTGCCAGTAGGCCGGGCTCTGGAAACACC. As protein: CASRPGSGNT. The complete CDR3 sequence is CASRPGSGNTIYF.